This TCR beta chain was sequenced during a study of blood T cell repertoires in COVID-19. Germline CDR1 LGHNT, CDR2 FRNRAP. The CDR3 is made up of 15 amino acids. After removal of 6 bases from V and 2 bases from J, the junction contained 6 bases not matched to a gene. Some clones are missing from TCRdb's copy, which holds only in-frame ones; the method was immunoSEQ multiplex PCR. Altogether 250,000 to 300,000 clones are present, about 89% being singletons, with the ten largest covering roughly 8.6%. The chain carries TRBV12-5 and TRBJ2-2; 7 bases are shared with TRBD1. Sequencing was done on a sample of PBMCs or T cells enriched from blood (not recorded which). The TCR was taken from a man aged 35-49 years who had recovered from COVID-19. Written as DNA, the CDR3 is TGTGCTAGTGGCTCGGGACAGACTAACACCGGGGAGCTGTTTTTT. It translates to CASGSGQTNTGELFF.